This T cell receptor beta chain is drawn from a study of shared clonotypes between healthy human individuals. Study outcomes and limitations: Sequencing depth was expected to influence donor clonotype sharing.

V gave up 6 bases and J gave up 4 bases, with 9 bases separating them. The CDR3 has 12 residues. Germline V gene lookup returns CDR1 MNHNY and CDR2 SVGAGI (reference sequence). Of note for this clone: Its antigen is not known.

Measured with immunoSEQ multiplex PCR; TCRdb has only the in-frame clones, and not every one. The sample has roughly 2.4 million clones, around 95% seen once. The chain has TRBV6-6 and TRBJ1-2; D ambiguous. Sequenced material: naive CD4+ T cells sorted from blood. Noted subset: CD45RA+ positively selected. The sequence was obtained from a man between 18 and 35 years old in good health. In DNA, the CDR3 is TGTGCCAGCAGGTTGGATACCTATGGCTACACCTTC. Translation: CASRLDTYGYTF.